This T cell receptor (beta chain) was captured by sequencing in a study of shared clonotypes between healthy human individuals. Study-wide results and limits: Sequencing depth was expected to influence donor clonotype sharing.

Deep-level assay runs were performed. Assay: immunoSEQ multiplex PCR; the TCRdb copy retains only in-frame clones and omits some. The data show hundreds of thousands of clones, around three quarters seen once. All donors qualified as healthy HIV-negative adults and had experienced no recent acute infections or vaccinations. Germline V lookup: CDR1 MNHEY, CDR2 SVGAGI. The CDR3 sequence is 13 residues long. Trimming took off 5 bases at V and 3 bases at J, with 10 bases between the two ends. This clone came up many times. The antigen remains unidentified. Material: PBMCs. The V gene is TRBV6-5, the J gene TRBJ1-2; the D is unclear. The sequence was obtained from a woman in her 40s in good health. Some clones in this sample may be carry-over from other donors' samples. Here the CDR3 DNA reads TGTGCCAGCAGTAAAGACGCGTACTATGGCTACACCTTC. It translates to CASSKDAYYGYTF.